This T cell receptor (beta chain) was sequenced during a study of blood T cell repertoires in COVID-19. Germline values: CDR1 SGHRS, CDR2 YFSETQ. Trimming removed 1 base from V and 2 bases from J, with 9 bases in between. This CDR3 has 14 residues. Repertoires were generated with immunoSEQ multiplex PCR, while TCRdb's copy carries only in-frame clones and drops some. The repertoire holds hundreds of thousands of clones, with roughly nine tenths as singletons. Sequenced material: PBMCs or T cells enriched from blood (not recorded which). J is TRBJ1-1 and V is TRBV5-1; perhaps TRBD1 as D (6 bases). The TCR comes from a woman between 35 and 50 years old who had recovered from COVID-19. CDR3 region: CASSLTGRNTEAFF. CDR3 sequence (DNA): TGCGCCAGCAGCTTGACAGGGAGAAACACTGAAGCTTTCTTT.